This entry lists 18 T cell receptor beta chains sequenced from one sample in a study of T cells in localized non-small cell lung cancer (dated by TCRdb to the early 2020s). Receptor libraries were prepared by the immunoSEQ multiplex PCR assay. In its TCRdb copy, this immuneACCESS table keeps in-frame sequences only and misses some clones. Where compared with another copy, unresolved V genes explain less than half of these, and the others have no known cause. The sample table records over 40,000 clones; roughly 86% of these occur just once. 7% to 9% of the sample is held by the ten biggest clonotypes. Sequencing used peripheral blood, obtained before any cancer treatment. The receptors were gathered from a woman aged 18-55 years with stage III lung adenocarcinoma.

This chain links TRBV18 with TRBJ1-1; 7 nucleotides agree with TRBD1. The CDR3 length is 19 residues. V dropped 4 bases and J dropped 1; count of bases not matched to a gene: 18. Germline CDR1 and CDR2: KGHSH and LQKENI. The CDR3: CASSQSRLTGEGENTEAFF. The CDR3 DNA sequence: TGTGCCAGCTCACAGTCGCGGCTCACAGGGGAAGGCGAGAACACTGAAGCTTTCTTT.

This chain joins TRBV30 and TRBJ1-4; unclear D gene. From germline, CDR1 is GTSNPN and CDR2 SVGIG (reference sequence). CDR3 length: 12 residues. Trimming took 2 bases from V and 8 from J, leaving 9 bases between them. The CDR3, as DNA: TGTGCCTGGAGTAGTGGTCCCGAAAAACTGTTTTTT. Its translation: CAWSSGPEKLFF.

This rearrangement joins TRBV6-1 to TRBJ1-1, with 8 positions matching TRBD1. The V segment lost 5 bases and the J segment 3 bases; nucleotides outside the gene matches: 5. Germline CDR1 and CDR2: MNHNS and SASEGT. CDR3 length: 14 residues. CDR3 DNA sequence: TGTGCCAGCAGTTTTACGGACAGGGACACTGAAGCTTTCTTT. Translating gives CASSFTDRDTEAFF.

V gene TRBV21-1 combines with J gene TRBJ1-5; the listed D gene, TRBD1, was not tested against the DNA. TRBV21-1 is termed a pseudogene. The CDR3 runs to 13 residues. CDR3 nucleotide sequence: TGTGCCATACGGACAGGTTCCAATCAGCCCCAGCATTTT. Translating it yields CAIRTGSNQPQHF.

The chain is built from TRBV11-2 and TRBJ2-2; D unresolved. The CDR3 spans 13 residues. Deletions cut 5 bases from V and 6 bases from J, with 10 bases between. The germline V gene has CDR1 SGHAT and CDR2 FQNNGV. In nucleotides, the CDR3 is TGTGCCAGCAGCCCCGGTTGGGCCGGGGAGCTGTTTTTT. Translation gives CASSPGWAGELFF.

The chain carries TRBV7-2 and TRBJ2-5; TRBD1 might be the D (6 bases). The germline V gene has CDR1 SGHTA and CDR2 FQGNSA. V was shortened by 5 bases and J by 5 bases, with 12 bases between the two germline ends. The length of the CDR3 is 13 residues. This chain's CDR3 is CASSPTGIETQYF. Here the CDR3 DNA reads TGTGCCAGCAGCCCCACAGGGATCGAGACCCAGTACTTC.

The V call is TRBV5-6, the J call TRBJ2-2, with D possibly being TRBD2 (5 bases). The germline CDR1 and CDR2 sequences are SGHDT and YYEEEE. Trimming took 0 bases from V and 4 from J, leaving 10 bases between them. The CDR3 spans 15 residues. The CDR3, as DNA: TGTGCCAGCAGCTTGGCGGCCCGGGGCACCGGGGAGCTGTTTTTT. Translating it yields CASSLAARGTGELFF.

This sequence joins TRBV28 and TRBJ2-5; D unresolved. Germline CDR1 MDHEN, CDR2 SYDVKM. The CDR3 has 16 amino acids. The germline V and J ends were trimmed by 2 bases and 2 bases, with 15 bases remaining between them. The CDR3 DNA reads as TGTGCCAGCAGTTTACCGTCAGTCCGGCAGCAAGAGACCCAGTACTTC. It codes for CASSLPSVRQQETQYF.

The genes are TRBV5-6 and TRBJ2-5; D ambiguous. This CDR3 is built from 18 residues. Trimming took off 1 base at V and 4 bases at J, with 23 bases between the two ends. Germline V gene sequence: CDR1 SGHDT, CDR2 YYEEEE. Here the CDR3 DNA reads TGTGCCAGCAGCTTGCCCCTGGGTGCCGAAAATCGGGCAGAGACCCAGTACTTC. The encoded protein is CASSLPLGAENRAETQYF.

This clone appeared a few times. V gene TRBV7-9 combines with J gene TRBJ1-2; D perhaps matches TRBD1 (5 bases). This CDR3 is 15 amino acids long. From germline, CDR1 is SEHNR and CDR2 FQNEAQ (reference sequence). Trimming took off 5 bases at V and 4 bases at J, with 17 bases between the two ends. The CDR3 reads CASSQFTGEAYGYTF. The CDR3 DNA is TGTGCCAGCAGCCAATTCACGGGGGAGGCCTATGGCTACACCTTC.

The rearrangement joins TRBV5-1 to TRBJ2-1; D possibly matches TRBD1 or TRBD2 (6 bases each). There are 16 residues in the CDR3. The V end lost 0 bases, the J end lost 8 bases, and 18 bases lay between the germline ends. Germline-derived CDR1 and CDR2 are SGHRS and YFSETQ. CDR3 bases: TGCGCCAGCAGCTTGGCCCCGGGGGCCGTTTTGGATGAGCAGTTCTTC. The encoded protein is CASSLAPGAVLDEQFF.

The V and J genes are TRBV7-6 and TRBJ2-1; 8 bases fit TRBD1. Trimming at V came to 5 bases and at J to 6 bases, leaving 6 bases not matched to a gene. Germline loops: CDR1 SGHVS, CDR2 FNYEAQ. This CDR3 spans 14 amino acids. CDR3 DNA: TGTGCCAGCAGCACTCCCGGGACAGGCAATGAGCAGTTCTTC. This sequence encodes CASSTPGTGNEQFF.

V gene TRBV2 combines with J gene TRBJ2-2; D possibly corresponds to TRBD2 (6 bases). V lost 7 bases, J lost 5 bases, and 8 bases lay in between. Germline assignment: CDR1 SNHLY and CDR2 FYNNEI. The CDR3 contains 12 residues. The CDR3 sequence is CASKGRTGELFF. Written as DNA, the CDR3 is TGTGCCAGCAAGGGGAGGACCGGGGAGCTGTTTTTT.

CDR3 DNA: TGCAGCGTTGACCCTAGCGGGATCACAGATACGCAGTATTTT. As protein: CSVDPSGITDTQYF. The J gene is TRBJ2-3, the V gene TRBV29-1; 9 bases fit TRBD2. J lost 2 bases, V lost 3 bases, and 3 bases had no gene match. CDR1 and CDR2 (germline): SQVTM, ANQGSEA. CDR3 length: 14 residues.

CDR3 DNA sequence: TGTGCCAGCAGCCAGGGACTAAATGTGGCCGGGGAGCTGTTTTTT. This gives the protein CASSQGLNVAGELFF. The chain has TRBV7-3 and TRBJ2-2; 7 positions agree with TRBD2. Looked up from germline, CDR1 is SGHTA and CDR2 is FQGTGA. Losses at the gene ends were 5 bases for V and 6 bases for J; bases not matched to a gene: 9. This CDR3 is built from 15 residues.

This chain connects TRBV9 to TRBJ2-7; D tentatively reads TRBD1 or TRBD2 (5 bases each). The ends were cut back, 3 bases at V and 3 bases at J, with 16 bases in the middle. CDR3 length equals 15 residues. Germline values: CDR1 SGDLS, CDR2 YYNGEE. CDR3 amino acids: CASSAHGTVDYEQYF. CDR3 nucleotides: TGTGCCAGCAGCGCTCACGGGACGGTGGACTACGAGCAGTACTTC.

The chain carries TRBV5-1 and TRBJ2-3; D gene ambiguous. V was trimmed by 0 bases and J by 4 bases, leaving 12 bases between them. The germline V gene encodes CDR1 SGHRS and CDR2 YFSETQ. There are 15 residues in the CDR3. This chain's CDR3 is CASSLAVGSADTQYF. In DNA, the CDR3 is TGCGCCAGCAGCTTGGCCGTTGGGTCGGCAGATACGCAGTATTTT.

The J gene is TRBJ1-1, the V gene TRBV6-1; D is unclear. The CDR3 loop spans 12 amino acids. The V end lost 5 bases, the J end lost 5 bases, and 9 bases lay between the germline ends. Germline assignment: CDR1 MNHNS and CDR2 SASEGT. CDR3 nucleotides: TGTGCCAGCAGTTTCAAGAGAACTGAAGCTTTCTTT. It is translated as CASSFKRTEAFF.